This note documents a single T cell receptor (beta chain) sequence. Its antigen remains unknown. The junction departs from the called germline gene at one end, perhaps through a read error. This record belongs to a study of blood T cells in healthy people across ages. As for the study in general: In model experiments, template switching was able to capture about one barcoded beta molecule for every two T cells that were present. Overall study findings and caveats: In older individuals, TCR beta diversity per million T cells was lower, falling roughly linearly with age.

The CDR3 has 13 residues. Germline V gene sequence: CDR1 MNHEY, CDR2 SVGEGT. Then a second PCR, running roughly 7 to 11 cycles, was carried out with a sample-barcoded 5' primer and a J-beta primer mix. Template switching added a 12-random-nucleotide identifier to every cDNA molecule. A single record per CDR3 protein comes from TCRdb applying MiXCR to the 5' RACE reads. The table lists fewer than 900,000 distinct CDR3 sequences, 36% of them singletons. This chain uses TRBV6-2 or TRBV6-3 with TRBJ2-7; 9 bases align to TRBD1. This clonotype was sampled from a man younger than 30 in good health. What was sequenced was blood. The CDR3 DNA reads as TGTGCCAGCGGGCCGACAGGGGGTTACGAGCAGTGCTTC. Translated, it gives CASGPTGGYEQCF.